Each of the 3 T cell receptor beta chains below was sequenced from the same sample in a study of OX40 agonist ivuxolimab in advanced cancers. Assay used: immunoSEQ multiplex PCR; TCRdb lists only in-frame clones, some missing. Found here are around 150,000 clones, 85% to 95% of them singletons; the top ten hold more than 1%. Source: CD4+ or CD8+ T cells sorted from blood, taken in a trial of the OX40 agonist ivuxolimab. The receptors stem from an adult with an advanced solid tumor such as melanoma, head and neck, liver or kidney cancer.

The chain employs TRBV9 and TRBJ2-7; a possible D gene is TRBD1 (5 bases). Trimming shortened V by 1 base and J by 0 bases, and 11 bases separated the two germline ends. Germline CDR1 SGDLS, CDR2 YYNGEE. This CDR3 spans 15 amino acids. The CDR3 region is CASSVSPQGSYEQYF. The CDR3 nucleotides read TGTGCCAGCAGCGTAAGTCCGCAGGGCTCCTACGAGCAGTACTTC. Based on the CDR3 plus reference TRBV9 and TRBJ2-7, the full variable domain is DSGVTQTPKHLITATGQRVTLRCSPRSGDLSVYWYQQSLDQGLQFLIQYYNGEERAKGNILERFSAQQFPDLHSELNLSSLELGDSALYFCASSVSPQGSYEQYFGPGTRLTVT.

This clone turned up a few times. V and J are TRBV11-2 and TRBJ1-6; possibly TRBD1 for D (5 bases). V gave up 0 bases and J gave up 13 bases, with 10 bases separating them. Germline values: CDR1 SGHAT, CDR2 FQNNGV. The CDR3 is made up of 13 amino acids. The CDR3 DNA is TGTGCCAGCAGCTTAGAGAGCGCAGGGCCCCTCCACTTT. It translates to CASSLESAGPLHF. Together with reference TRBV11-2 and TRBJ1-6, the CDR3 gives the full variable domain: EAGVAQSPRYKIIEKRQSVAFWCNPISGHATLYWYQQILGQGPKLLIQFQNNGVVDDSQLPKDRFSAERLKGVDSTLKIQPAKLEDSAVYLCASSLESAGPLHFGNGTRLTVT.

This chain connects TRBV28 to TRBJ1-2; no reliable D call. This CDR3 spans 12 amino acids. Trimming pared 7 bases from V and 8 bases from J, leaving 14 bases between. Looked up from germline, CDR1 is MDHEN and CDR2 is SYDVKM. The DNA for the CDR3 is TGTGCCAGCACCCCGCAGTGGTACGGCTACACCTTC. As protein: CASTPQWYGYTF.